A selection of T cell receptor beta chains follows, all from one sample in a study of blood T cell repertoires in COVID-19. Measured with immunoSEQ multiplex PCR; TCRdb has only the in-frame clones, and not every one. The data contain 310,000 or so clones, 89% of them singletons. Specimen: PBMCs or T cells enriched from blood (not recorded which). These receptors all stem from a woman aged 35 to 49 who had recovered from COVID-19. CDR3s include the opening cysteine and the closing phenylalanine or tryptophan. A D gene is named only where the DNA matches it firmly. A row's size may be missing; if present it is once, few, many or a size class.

clone_size j_call v_call d_call cdr3_nt cdr3_aa
. TRBJ2-2 TRBV7-9 . TGTGCCAGCAGCTTCGGGAACACCGGGGAGCTGTTTTTT CASSFGNTGELFF
. TRBJ1-3 TRBV28 . TGTGCCAGCAGTGATCAGACAGGAGTAGGGAACACCATATATTTT CASSDQTGVGNTIYF
. TRBJ1-6 TRBV3-1/TRBV3-2 TRBD1 TGTGCCAGCAGCCAGACAGGGGGTAGTTCACCCCTCCACTTT CASSQTGGSSPLHF
. TRBJ2-7 TRBV10-1 . TGCGCCAACCGAGACAGGGGGCCCTCCGAGACTAGCGGGGAAAGCTCCTACGAGCAGTACTTC CANRDRGPSETSGESSYEQYF
. TRBJ2-1 TRBV7-2 TRBD2 TGTGCCAGCAGCTCCCCAAGTACTGCGGGAGGGAATATCTACAATGAGCAGTTCTTC CASSSPSTAGGNIYNEQFF
. TRBJ1-2 TRBV20-1 . TGCAGTGTAACATTTCGGGAGGGCTACACCTTC CSVTFREGYTF
. TRBJ2-7 TRBV7-2 TRBD2 TGTGCCAGCAGCCGCCTAGCGGGGGGGGGCTACGAGCAGTACTTC CASSRLAGGGYEQYF
. TRBJ2-1 TRBV5-1 TRBD2 TGCGCCAGCAGCTTGGAACTAGCGGGAGTTGATGAGCAGTTCTTC CASSLELAGVDEQFF
. TRBJ2-5 TRBV19 TRBD2 TGTGCCAGTAGTATCACCGGACTAGCGGGGGCGCAGGAGACCCAGTACTTC CASSITGLAGAQETQYF
. TRBJ2-7 TRBV7-2 . TGTGCCAGCAGCCTATACCGGCTTGGGCGGGGCCCCTACGAGCAGTACTTC CASSLYRLGRGPYEQYF
. TRBJ1-2 TRBV2 . TGTGCCAGCAGTCCCGAGAGGGCGTCTAACTATGGCTACACCTTC CASSPERASNYGYTF
. TRBJ2-5 TRBV11-1 . TGTGCCAGCAGCTTAAACAGGCCCGAAGAGACCCAGTACTTC CASSLNRPEETQYF
. TRBJ2-1 TRBV7-2 TRBD2 TGTGCCAGCAGCCTAGCGGGAGGGCCGAACAATGAGCAGTTCTTC CASSLAGGPNNEQFF
. TRBJ2-2 TRBV9 . TGTGCCAGCAGCGCACGACAGGCTGTCACCGGGGAGCTGTTTTTT CASSARQAVTGELFF
once TRBJ1-1 TRBV7-9 . TGTGCCAGCAGCTTAGGGACAGCATCTGAAGCTTTCTTT CASSLGTASEAFF
. TRBJ2-7 TRBV9 . TGTGCCAGCAGCGCGGGACTCCCCTTCGACGAGCAGTACTTC CASSAGLPFDEQYF
. TRBJ2-1 TRBV27 TRBD2 TGTGCCAGCAGTTTAGGGACTAACCCGAACAATGAGCAGTTCTTC CASSLGTNPNNEQFF